The 2 T cell receptor beta chains below all came from one sample that was sequenced in a study of identical twins listed by TCRdb under 2016. Library method: 5' RACE. Instrument used: Illumina HiSeq 2000. Starting from the raw public reads, TCRdb applied fastp trimming at Q25, assembled clones with MiXCR and retained in-frame beta chains. Identical CDR3 protein sequences are pooled into one entry, listed with their most common genes and DNA. This sample gives roughly 710,000 distinct CDR3 sequences in total; roughly 6% of them show up just once. The ten biggest clones cover about 2% of the sample. The sample taken for sequencing was naive T cells sorted from blood. The sample's cell subset or site label is to be understood as: cells isolated with a human naive T-cell isolation kit. These TCRs come from a man between 18 and 29 years old in good health.

In its sample, this clonotype was seen a few times. The chain uses TRBV20-1 and TRBJ2-7; D is ambiguous. This CDR3 has 12 residues. Germline-derived CDR1 and CDR2 are DFQATT and SNEGSKA (reference sequence). Trimming pared 3 bases from V and 2 bases from J, leaving 8 bases between. The CDR3 reads CSASTDTYEQYF. Here the CDR3 DNA reads TGCAGTGCTAGTACAGATACCTACGAGCAGTACTTC.

In this sample, this clonotype turned up many times. V usage is TRBV12-3 or TRBV12-4 and J usage is TRBJ2-2, with a weak D call TRBD1 (6 bases). Trimming left V 7 bases short and J 5 bases short, with 11 bases between. The CDR3 has 13 residues. Here the CDR3 DNA reads TGTGCCAGCAAGAAAACAGGGACCGGGGAGCTGTTTTTT. It translates to CASKKTGTGELFF.